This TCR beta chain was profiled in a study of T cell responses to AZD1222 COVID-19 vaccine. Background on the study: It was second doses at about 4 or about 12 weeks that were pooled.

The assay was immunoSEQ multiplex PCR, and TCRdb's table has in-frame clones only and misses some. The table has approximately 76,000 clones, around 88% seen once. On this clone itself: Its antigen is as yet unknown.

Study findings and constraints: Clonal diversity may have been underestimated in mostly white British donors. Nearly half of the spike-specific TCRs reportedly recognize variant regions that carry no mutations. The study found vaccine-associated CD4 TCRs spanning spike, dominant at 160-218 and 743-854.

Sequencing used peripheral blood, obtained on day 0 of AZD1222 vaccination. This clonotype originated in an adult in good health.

CDR3 nucleotide sequence: TGTGCCAGTAGTGTGGACCCCGTAATTAACTATGGCTACACCTTC. It translates to CASSVDPVINYGYTF. The chain has TRBV19 and TRBJ1-2, with D unclear. This CDR3 has 15 residues. Germline-derived CDR1 and CDR2 are LNHDA and SQIVND (reference sequence). The V end lost 5 bases, the J end lost 1 base, and 14 bases lay between the germline ends.